Below, one T cell receptor (beta chain) is given with its context. The antigen is undetermined. The entry originates in a study of cytomegalovirus exposure and HLA in healthy donors. On the study more broadly: Inside one of the first data releases sat 75 million to 100 million unique TCRs taken from HLA-typed donors.

General observations from the study: HLA restriction was apparent for most CMV-associated TCR beta chains in a later analysis. In the analysis, some V segments, TRBV6-2 and TRBV6-3 included, were excluded as indistinguishable.

The CDR3 extends over 16 amino acids. Looked up from germline, CDR1 is MNHNY and CDR2 is SVGAGI (reference sequence). V lost 2 bases to trimming and J lost 1 base; unmatched junction nucleotides: 5. PCR primers comprised 60 Vbeta and 13 Jbeta primers. Libraries were prepared by immunoSEQ multiplex PCR; TCRdb keeps only in-frame clonotypes and omits some of them. Of about 160,000 clones in the sample, approximately 80% were seen once. The chain carries TRBV6-6 and TRBJ1-5; 7 nucleotides align to TRBD1. This sequence originates from a woman aged 18-29 years in good health and CMV-seronegative. The sequenced material came from PBMCs. CDR3 protein: CASSYSGGQSNQPQHF. The CDR3 bases are TGTGCCAGCAGTTACAGTGGGGGACAGAGCAATCAGCCCCAGCATTTT.